These 18 T cell receptor beta chains were sequenced from one sample in a study of cytomegalovirus exposure and HLA in healthy donors. TCRdb's copy holds only in-frame clones and misses some; the assay was immunoSEQ multiplex PCR. The sample contains about 57,000 clones, more than 80% of which appear only once. The sample consisted of PBMCs. All receptors derive from a woman aged 18-29 years in good health and CMV-seronegative.

The rearrangement uses TRBV27 and TRBJ2-7; 7 nucleotides line up with TRBD1. The germline V gene encodes CDR1 MNHEY and CDR2 SMNVEV (reference sequence). The CDR3 consists of 14 residues. V dropped 6 bases and J dropped 7; count of bases not matched to a gene: 12. CDR3 sequence (DNA): TGTGCCAGCAGCACCGGGACAGCTTACGAGGAGCAGTACTTC. It specifies CASSTGTAYEEQYF.

The chain employs TRBV9 and TRBJ2-7, with 8 bases lining up with TRBD1. The CDR3 consists of 15 residues. Looked up from germline, CDR1 is SGDLS and CDR2 is YYNGEE. V shed 3 bases, J shed 2 bases, and the junction held 7 bases outside the gene matches. The CDR3 nucleotides read TGTGCCAGCAGCGAGTCAGGGGGCGCACCCTACGAGCAGTACTTC. Its translation is CASSESGGAPYEQYF.

The chain joins TRBV29-1 to TRBJ2-3; 8 bases align to TRBD2. Trimming took 2 bases from V and 4 from J; bases not matched to a gene: 8. The CDR3 covers 15 residues. The germline V gene has CDR1 SQVTM and CDR2 ANQGSEA. The chain's CDR3 is CSVELLAGFADTQYF. Written as DNA, the CDR3 is TGCAGCGTTGAACTGCTAGCGGGCTTCGCAGATACGCAGTATTTT.

The genes are TRBV7-8 and TRBJ1-5; no reliable D call. Trimming removed 5 bases at V and 4 bases at J, with 12 bases between. The CDR3 totals 14 residues. The germline gives CDR1 SGHVS, CDR2 FQNEAQ. The CDR3 is CASSPGLGNQPQHF. The DNA for the CDR3 is TGTGCCAGCAGCCCCGGACTTGGGAATCAGCCCCAGCATTTT.

V gene TRBV18 combines with J gene TRBJ2-4; TRBD2 agrees at 10 bases. The CDR3 extends over 15 amino acids. The germline V gene has CDR1 KGHSH and CDR2 LQKENI. The ends lost 5 bases at V and 1 base at J; junction bases unmatched: 2. The CDR3, as DNA: TGTGCCAGCTCAAGAGCGGGGGGGGCCAAAAACATTCAGTACTTC. Its translation: CASSRAGGAKNIQYF. The entire variable domain, with the rest obtained from reference TRBV18 and TRBJ2-4, is as follows: NAGVMQNPRHLVRRRGQEARLRCSPMKGHSHVYWYRQLPEEGLKFMVYLQKENIIDESGMPKERFSAEFPKEGPSILRIQQVVRGDSAAYFCASSRAGGAKNIQYFGAGTRLSVL.

The rearrangement joins TRBV5-1 to TRBJ2-1; 8 bases map to TRBD2. The CDR3 contains 15 residues. V was pared by 6 bases and J by 10 bases, with 15 bases of the junction left unmatched. Germline CDR1 SGHRS, CDR2 YFSETQ. This CDR3 is CASIPSLAGSGEQFF. In DNA form, the CDR3 reads TGCGCCAGCATCCCTTCGCTAGCGGGTAGCGGGGAGCAGTTCTTC.

This chain connects TRBV2 to TRBJ1-1; a weak D match, TRBD1 (6 bases). The V gene lost 6 bases and the J gene lost 4 bases, with 15 bases spanning the gap. The CDR3 length is 14 residues. Germline V gene data show CDR1 as SNHLY and CDR2 as FYNNEI. The CDR3 region is CASRLTGPATEAFF. The CDR3 coding sequence is TGTGCCAGCAGACTCACAGGGCCAGCCACTGAAGCTTTCTTT. Using reference TRBV2 and TRBJ1-1 for the parts outside the CDR3, the full variable domain is EPEVTQTPSHQVTQMGQEVILRCVPISNHLYFYWYRQILGQKVEFLVSFYNNEISEKSEIFDDQFSVERPDGSNFTLKIRSTKLEDSAMYFCASRLTGPATEAFFGQGTRLTVV.

The rearrangement uses TRBV18 and TRBJ1-1, with D possibly matching TRBD1 (6 bases). The CDR3 has 14 residues. The V gene's germline CDR1 is KGHSH and CDR2 LQKENI. Trimming cost V 4 bases and J 3 bases, with 12 bases left between them. The CDR3 DNA follows: TGTGCCAGCTCACGATCAGGGGTCGACACTGAAGCTTTCTTT. It is translated as CASSRSGVDTEAFF.

The chain joins TRBV6-4 to TRBJ2-2; 9 nucleotides align to TRBD1. There are 17 residues in the CDR3. The ends lost 2 bases at V and 8 bases at J; junction bases unmatched: 12. Germline CDR1 and CDR2: MRHNA and SNTAGT. DNA of the CDR3: TGTGCCAGCAGTGACAGCATACCGGGACAGGGATCAGGGGAGCTGTTTTTT. Residues: CASSDSIPGQGSGELFF.

The V call is TRBV19, the J call TRBJ1-5; D not resolved. Deletions cut 4 bases from V and 0 bases from J, with 7 bases between. The CDR3 runs to 14 residues. Germline V gene data show CDR1 as LNHDA and CDR2 as SQIVND (reference sequence). The CDR3 loop is CASSSAGSNQPQHF. The DNA for the CDR3 is TGTGCCAGTAGTAGTGCAGGTAGCAATCAGCCCCAGCATTTT.

The chain joins TRBV4-1 to TRBJ2-1, with 8 bases fitting TRBD1. The CDR3 runs 15 residues. Germline V lookup: CDR1 MGHRA, CDR2 YSYEKL. The V and J ends lost 8 bases and 8 bases, in that order; junction bases with no gene match: 14. The chain's CDR3 is CASQVRQGSFDEQFF. CDR3 nucleotides: TGCGCCAGCCAGGTACGACAGGGGAGTTTCGATGAGCAGTTCTTC.

The rearrangement links TRBV6-4 to TRBJ1-3; D not resolved. The germline CDR1 and CDR2 sequences are MRHNA and SNTAGT. V lost 0 bases to trimming and J lost 0 bases, with 21 bases between them. The CDR3 is 20 residues long. The CDR3 nucleotides read TGTGCCAGCAGTGACTCCTCCGGGCGGGGTTCCAAAAACTCTGGAAACACCATATATTTT. Translating gives CASSDSSGRGSKNSGNTIYF.

The CDR3 coding sequence is TGTGCCAGCAGTTACGGGGTGGTAGGGGGAGATGGCTACACCTTC. Its translation: CASSYGVVGGDGYTF. The chain uses TRBV6-6 and TRBJ1-2; a possible D gene is TRBD1 (6 bases). V was trimmed by 2 bases and J by 6 bases, leaving 16 bases between them. The CDR3 extends over 15 amino acids. In germline, CDR1 is MNHNY, CDR2 SVGAGI (reference sequence).

In DNA, the CDR3 is TGTGCCAGCAGTGACACGGACAGGGATGGCTACACCTTC. Encoded protein: CASSDTDRDGYTF. This sequence joins TRBV6-4 and TRBJ1-2, with 8 positions matching TRBD1. This CDR3 spans 13 amino acids. V trimming: 2 bases; J trimming: 6 bases; junction bases outside the gene matches: 2. The germline V gene encodes CDR1 MRHNA and CDR2 SNTAGT.

The rearrangement links TRBV19 to TRBJ1-3, with D uncertain. The CDR3 spans 13 residues. Trimming shortened V by 1 base and J by 7 bases, and 8 bases separated the two germline ends. Germline assignment: CDR1 LNHDA and CDR2 SQIVND (reference sequence). The CDR3, as DNA: TGTGCCAGTAGTATAGGAGGGTCCAACACCATATATTTT. Its protein is CASSIGGSNTIYF. Drawing the rest from reference TRBV19 and TRBJ1-3, the complete variable domain is DGGITQSPKYLFRKEGQNVTLSCEQNLNHDAMYWYRQDPGQGLRLIYYSQIVNDFQKGDIAEGYSVSREKKESFPLTVTSAQKNPTAFYLCASSIGGSNTIYFGEGSWLTVV.

The count of this clone is one. This chain joins TRBV5-6 and TRBJ2-1; the match to TRBD2 covers 10 bases. This CDR3 is 16 amino acids long. Germline CDR1 and CDR2: SGHDT and YYEEEE. Trimming cost V 4 bases and J 2 bases; bases outside gene matches: 6. In DNA, the CDR3 is TGTGCCAGCAGCCTGCGTAGCGGGGGGACCTACAATGAGCAGTTCTTC. The encoded protein is CASSLRSGGTYNEQFF.

The rearrangement links TRBV2 to TRBJ2-7; TRBD2 agrees at 12 bases. V was pared by 6 bases and J by 4 bases, with 1 base of the junction left unmatched. Germline-derived CDR1 and CDR2 are SNHLY and FYNNEI. This CDR3 has 13 residues. CDR3 sequence: CASSGLAGYEQYV. CDR3 in DNA: TGTGCCAGCAGCGGACTAGCGGGGTACGAGCAGTACGTC.

The V call is TRBV4-3, the J call TRBJ2-2; TRBD1 is a possible D gene (7 bases). This CDR3 comprises 16 residues. Germline lookup yields CDR1 LGHNA and CDR2 YSLEER. The V and J ends lost 0 bases and 4 bases respectively, with 12 bases between them. The CDR3 coding sequence is TGCGCCAGCAGCCAAGAACCCAGGGGGGCCACCGGGGAGCTGTTTTTT. Encoded protein: CASSQEPRGATGELFF.